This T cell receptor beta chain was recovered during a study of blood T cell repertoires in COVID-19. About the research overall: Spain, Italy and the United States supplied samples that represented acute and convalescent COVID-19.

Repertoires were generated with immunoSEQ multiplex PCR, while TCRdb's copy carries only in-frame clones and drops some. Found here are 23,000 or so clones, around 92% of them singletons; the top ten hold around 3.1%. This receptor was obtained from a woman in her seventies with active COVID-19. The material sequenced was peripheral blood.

The CDR3 loop reads CASTQGAPVRNNEQFF. The CDR3, as DNA: TGTGCCAGCACCCAAGGGGCCCCCGTTAGGAACAATGAGCAGTTCTTC. This chain joins TRBV7-3 and TRBJ2-1; D is perhaps TRBD1 (5 bases). Trimming cost V 7 bases and J 5 bases, with 21 bases left between them. Germline CDR1 and CDR2: SGHTA and FQGTGA. The CDR3 covers 16 residues.